This paragraph reports one T cell receptor (beta chain). Its antigen is currently unknown. The CDR3 extends over 16 amino acids. With 0 bases clipped from V and 7 bases from J, the junction kept 12 bases outside the gene matches. CDR1 and CDR2 (germline): GTSNPN, SVGIG (reference sequence). The data belong to a study of shared clonotypes between healthy human individuals. The study's findings and limits: The study generally estimated greater richness for naive than memory subsets. Between several donors, naive CD4 clonotypes were shared at a level of about 5%.

Naive CD8 cells, CD45RO-negative and positively selected for CCR7, excluded terminally differentiated effector memory CD45RA+ cells. TCRdb's table, derived via immunoSEQ multiplex PCR, lists solely in-frame clones and lacks some. Seen here are about 2.1 million clones, 80% to 95% observed once, and the top ten hold 1.5% to 2%. The material sequenced was naive CD8+ T cells from PBMCs. The chain combines TRBV30 with TRBJ2-1; 7 bases are shared with TRBD2. This clonotype was sampled from a man younger than 35 in good health. Some clones in this sample may be carry-over from other donors' samples. The CDR3 DNA follows: TGTGCCTGGAGTGTCTCCGGGGGAGGGCCTAGAAATGAGCAGTTCTTC. It specifies CAWSVSGGGPRNEQFF.